The 6 T cell receptor beta chains listed next were all sequenced from one sample in a study of radiotherapy plus CTLA-4 blockade in lung cancer. TCRdb keeps only in-frame clones here, not all; method: immunoSEQ multiplex PCR. Of some 50,000 clones listed, 84% are singletons. This specimen consisted of peripheral blood, obtained from a patient treated with radiotherapy plus ipilimumab. The receptor source for this set is a human donor with non-small cell lung cancer whose response to radiotherapy plus ipilimumab could not be evaluated.

This clone was recorded only once. The rearrangement links TRBV7-9 to TRBJ2-3, with 7 bases aligning to TRBD1. This CDR3 comprises 16 residues. Germline V lookup: CDR1 SEHNR, CDR2 FQNEAQ (reference sequence). Trimming took 5 bases from V and 3 from J; bases not matched to a gene: 11. This CDR3 is CASSHTSTGYTDTQYF. CDR3 DNA: TGTGCCAGCAGCCACACCTCGACAGGGTATACAGATACGCAGTATTTT. Full variable domain (rest looked up from reference TRBV7-9 and TRBJ2-3): DTGVSQNPRHKITKRGQNVTFRCDPISEHNRLYWYRQTLGQGPEFLTYFQNEAQLEKSRLLSDRFSAERPKGSFSTLEIQRTEQGDSAMYLCASSHTSTGYTDTQYFGPGTRLTVL.

The chain employs TRBV15 and TRBJ2-6, with D tentatively TRBD1 (6 bases). The germline gives CDR1 LNHNV, CDR2 YYDKDF (reference sequence). This CDR3 comprises 15 residues. V shed 6 bases and J shed 0 bases, with 9 bases lying between them. The CDR3 sequence: CATSYRASGANVLTF. The CDR3 DNA sequence: TGTGCCACCAGTTACAGGGCCTCTGGGGCCAACGTCCTGACTTTC.

The chain uses TRBV5-1 and TRBJ2-7; possibly TRBD2 for D (6 bases). Germline V gene sequence: CDR1 SGHRS, CDR2 YFSETQ. The CDR3 has 13 residues. Trimming left V 4 bases short and J 3 bases short, with 11 bases between. This CDR3 reads CASSAGPNYEQYF. In DNA form, the CDR3 reads TGCGCCAGCAGCGCGGGGCCGAACTACGAGCAGTACTTC.

The V and J genes are TRBV19 and TRBJ1-5; possible D gene TRBD1, 6 bases. V dropped 6 bases and J dropped 5 bases, with 20 bases sitting between them. The CDR3 has 16 residues. Germline V CDR1 and CDR2: LNHDA, SQIVND (reference sequence). CDR3 DNA sequence: TGTGCCAGTAGCCCACAATTCCGGGACATACATCAGCCCCAGCATTTT. Translation: CASSPQFRDIHQPQHF. Full variable domain (missing parts from reference TRBV19 and TRBJ1-5): DGGITQSPKYLFRKEGQNVTLSCEQNLNHDAMYWYRQDPGQGLRLIYYSQIVNDFQKGDIAEGYSVSREKKESFPLTVTSAQKNPTAFYLCASSPQFRDIHQPQHFGDGTRLSIL.

The CDR3 protein is CASSYGRVAYEQYF. The CDR3 DNA reads as TGTGCCAGCAGTTACGGGCGGGTTGCCTACGAGCAGTACTTC. The chain uses TRBV6-5 and TRBJ2-7; tentatively, D is TRBD2 (5 bases). The CDR3 spans 14 residues. V lost 2 bases to trimming and J lost 2 bases, with 10 bases between them. Germline V lookup: CDR1 MNHEY, CDR2 SVGAGI.

This chain connects TRBV7-3 to TRBJ2-7, with 11 bases identical to TRBD2. Germline CDR1 is SGHTA and CDR2 is FQGTGA. This CDR3 has 16 amino acids. The ends lost 5 bases at V and 3 bases at J; junction bases unmatched: 9. CDR3 nucleotide sequence: TGTGCCAGCAGCCCGAGGCCGGGACTAGCGGACTACGAGCAGTACTTC. This sequence encodes CASSPRPGLADYEQYF.